One T cell receptor beta chain is described in this entry. This clonotype has ten or more counts. Its target antigen remains unknown. Within one base of it there is no much larger clone, and no base qualities were kept. The reads were generated on an Illumina NovaSeq 6000. TCRalpha and TCRbeta cDNA libraries were constructed by 5'RACE with constant-segment primers, with sample barcodes and unique molecular identifiers being introduced. RNA was extracted from every sample with Trizol reagent. The libraries were amplified in two PCR steps, and the second step added a second sample barcode and Illumina TruSeq adapters. Sequencing of libraries was performed on an Illumina NovaSeq with 2 x 150 bp paired-end reads. Under the source paper's analysis protocol: The reads were demultiplexed and collapsed into UMI-guided consensus sequences using migec v1.2.7. With mixcr v2.1.11, UMI consensuses were aligned to TRA and TRB V and J templates and assembled into clonotypes. A clonotype was counted as expanded or contracted only if both edgeR and NoisET called the change significant, with noise models trained on biological replicates. For edgeR calls, a false discovery rate-adjusted p below 0.01 and a log2 fold-change threshold of 1 were applied. As an exploratory analysis of dynamics, max-normalized trajectories of the 1000 most abundant clonotypes were examined by PCA with hierarchical clustering. Separately sequenced CD4+ and CD8+ repertoires were used to assign a CD4 or CD8 phenotype to each responding clone. TCRdb applied fastp at Q25 and MiXCR to the public reads, then kept only in-frame beta chains. Every CDR3 protein is listed once, alongside the most common genes and DNA of its rows. Here the V and J calls rest on TCRdb's processing, not on the authors' analysis. For this sample there are under 400,000 distinct CDR3 sequences; around 21% appear just once. The ten largest clones represent about 12% of the sample.

This record belongs to a study of T-cell memory formation after mild COVID-19 (dated by TCRdb to the early 2020s). Regarding the research as a whole: TCR sequence clusters from the two donors were found to be largely donor specific. In a couple of donors, T-cell clones that expanded and contracted after mild COVID-19 were followed by sequencing TCRalpha and TCRbeta repertoires longitudinally. The cohort was made up of two young adult volunteers, one female and one male, who were previously healthy.

Ficoll-Paque density gradient centrifugation was used to isolate PBMCs. Here is what the overall study found, with its caveats: Contracting CD4+ clones were located mainly in the CM and EM memory subsets, whereas CD8+ clones were found to be enriched in EMRA. Clones that contracted from day 15 to 85 showed balanced CD4/CD8 phenotypes, whereas a second wave of clones that expanded from day 15 to 37 leaned towards CD4+. Only two mild cases were covered by the study, and larger cohorts that include severe cases with pre-infection samples were considered necessary. Some responding clones were found in pre-infection memory, which suggests that pre-existing cross-reactive memory T cells took part in the SARS-CoV-2 response. SARS-CoV-2 specificity was not confirmed for the second-wave clones peaking on day 37.

The CDR3 spans 15 residues, from the cysteine through the phenylalanine. Only CDR3 DNA is held: 45 bases, read in frame from base 1. Germline trimming amounts to 5 bases on V and 4 bases on J, with 6 as the count of junction bases outside the gene matches. The germline V gene encodes CDR1 SGHTA and CDR2 FQGTGA. The TCR was taken from an adult woman who had mild COVID-19 (a few samples of this study predate the infection). The sample titles of this study are shuffled in the database, so cell type and time point are left out; the donor was told from shared clones. The source material was PBMCs or a T cell subset sorted from them (not recorded which). The chain is assembled from TRBV7-3 and TRBJ2-1; TRBD1 aligns with 9 central bases. The DNA sequence is TGTGCCAGCAGCCGACCGGGACAGGGATACAATGAGCAGTTCTTC. Protein translation: CASSRPGQGYNEQFF.